The 11 T cell receptor beta chains listed next were all sequenced from one sample in a study of control samples from healthy donors and cancer patients. Only in-frame clones appear in the TCRdb table, and some are missing; sequencing was by immunoSEQ multiplex PCR. Of 150,000 or so clones in the sample, over 85% were seen once. Sample: blood. The receptors derive from a woman aged 40 to 50 in good health.

This clone was seen once. This chain connects TRBV27 to TRBJ2-7, with 7 positions matching TRBD2. This CDR3 region has 15 residues. Germline values: CDR1 MNHEY, CDR2 SMNVEV (reference sequence). V dropped 5 bases and J dropped 2; count of bases not matched to a gene: 9. The chain's CDR3 is CASSTSGTNPYEQYF. CDR3 nucleotide sequence: TGTGCCAGCAGTACCTCCGGGACTAACCCCTACGAGCAGTACTTC.

The sample holds one count of this clone. This rearrangement joins TRBV28 to TRBJ1-4; TRBD1 matches at 7 bases. CDR1 and CDR2 (germline): MDHEN, SYDVKM. This CDR3 is built from 19 residues. V gave up 1 base and J gave up 3 bases; unmatched junction bases: 14. The DNA of the CDR3 is TGTGCCAGCAGTTTATTTGCAGGGGGTGTCTTTTTGGCTAATGAAAAACTGTTTTTT. Translation gives CASSLFAGGVFLANEKLFF.

The chain links TRBV28 to TRBJ2-6; perhaps D is TRBD1 or TRBD2 (5 bases each). The CDR3 has 15 amino acids. Germline lookup yields CDR1 MDHEN and CDR2 SYDVKM. V lost 5 bases and J 0 bases, leaving 8 bases between the germline ends. The CDR3 loop reads CASSRGVSGANVLTF. CDR3 in DNA: TGTGCCAGCAGTCGAGGGGTCTCTGGGGCCAACGTCCTGACTTTC.

The rearrangement links TRBV7-2 to TRBJ2-5; perhaps TRBD1 as D (5 bases). V shed 5 bases and J shed 2 bases, with 18 bases lying between them. The CDR3 has 16 amino acids. The germline CDR1 and CDR2 sequences are SGHTA and FQGNSA. CDR3 bases: TGTGCCAGCAGCCCTACCCCTCCAGGGCTACAAGAGACCCAGTACTTC. Translation gives CASSPTPPGLQETQYF.

V is TRBV19 and J is TRBJ1-1; D perhaps matches TRBD1 (5 bases). The ends were cut back, 6 bases at V and 0 bases at J, with 11 bases in the middle. CDR3 length: 14 amino acids. Germline V CDR1 and CDR2: LNHDA, SQIVND (reference sequence). CDR3 protein: CASSLSTVNTEAFF. CDR3 DNA sequence: TGTGCCAGTAGCCTCTCGACAGTGAACACTGAAGCTTTCTTT.

The J gene is TRBJ2-6, the V gene TRBV5-4, with unresolved D. The CDR3 loop spans 15 amino acids. Trimming pared 3 bases from V and 1 base from J, leaving 8 bases between. Germline values: CDR1 SGHNT, CDR2 YYREEE (reference sequence). The DNA of the CDR3 is TGTGCCAGCAGCTCCGACCTTTCTGGGGCCAACGTCCTGACTTTC. Its protein product is CASSSDLSGANVLTF.

This clone was counted a single time. The rearrangement uses TRBV9 and TRBJ1-2; weak D call: TRBD1 (6 bases). The CDR3 sequence is 11 residues long. The V end lost 7 bases, the J end lost 7 bases, and 11 bases lay between the germline ends. Germline loops: CDR1 SGDLS, CDR2 YYNGEE. CDR3 sequence: CASGGGAGYTF. CDR3 in DNA: TGTGCCAGCGGTGGGGGGGCTGGCTACACCTTC.

In this sample, this clone turned up once. The chain employs TRBV10-1 and TRBJ2-1; 7 bases are a match to TRBD1. Germline values: CDR1 WNHNN, CDR2 SYGVQD (reference sequence). The CDR3 contains 16 residues. J gave up 6 bases and V 0 bases, and 8 bases lay outside the gene matches. The CDR3 reads CASSESTGQSRNEQFF. In DNA form, the CDR3 reads TGCGCCAGCAGTGAGTCGACAGGGCAGAGTCGCAATGAGCAGTTCTTC.

The chain carries TRBV7-9 and TRBJ2-7; unclear D gene. Trimming took off 5 bases at V and 0 bases at J, with 11 bases between the two ends. CDR1 and CDR2 (germline): SEHNR, FQNEAQ (reference sequence). The CDR3 loop spans 14 amino acids. The DNA for the CDR3 is TGTGCCAGCAGCCCTTTAGAGTCCTCCTACGAGCAGTACTTC. Its translation is CASSPLESSYEQYF. Full variable domain (remainder filled in from reference TRBV7-9 and TRBJ2-7): DTGVSQNPRHKITKRGQNVTFRCDPISEHNRLYWYRQTLGQGPEFLTYFQNEAQLEKSRLLSDRFSAERPKGSFSTLEIQRTEQGDSAMYLCASSPLESSYEQYFGPGTRLTVT.

The CDR3 reads CASSPRLGTNNEQFF. CDR3 sequence (DNA): TGTGCCAGCAGCCCTAGACTCGGGACTAATAATGAGCAGTTCTTC. J is TRBJ2-1 and V is TRBV28; 7 bases align to TRBD2. This CDR3 has 15 amino acids. The junction had 12 bases not matched to a gene; V was cut back by 6 bases and J by 7 bases. CDR1 MDHEN and CDR2 SYDVKM come from the germline V gene.

The chain combines TRBV15 with TRBJ1-2; D uncertain. Trimming shortened V by 0 bases and J by 0 bases, and 14 bases separated the two germline ends. The CDR3 totals 17 residues. In germline, CDR1 is LNHNV, CDR2 YYDKDF (reference sequence). CDR3 in amino acids: CATSRDRAGAANYGYTF. The CDR3 region has the DNA TGTGCCACCAGCAGAGATAGAGCAGGAGCGGCTAACTATGGCTACACCTTC.